This entry describes one T cell receptor (beta chain). Germline V gene lookup returns CDR1 LNHDA and CDR2 SQIVND (reference sequence). V shed 5 bases and J 1 base; nucleotides not matched to a gene: 9. CDR3 length equals 16 residues. Per the original data handling: Nucleated cell counts were estimated from reference gene primer amplification. The assay was immunoSEQ multiplex PCR, and TCRdb's table has in-frame clones only and misses some. V and J calls and clone size are given by that table; D and trimming were obtained from the DNA. The top ten hold about 1.5% of the sample, which has almost 250,000 clones, approximately 86% seen once. The data are from a study of blood T cell repertoires in COVID-19. At the level of the study: Nucleic acid was either cDNA or gDNA, and it came from T cells, B-cell-depleted T cells, or PBMCs.

This chain connects TRBV19 to TRBJ2-3; TRBD1 agrees at 7 bases. Sequencing was done on a sample of PBMCs or T cells enriched from blood (not recorded which). The source of this sequence is a woman aged 50 to 60 who had recovered from COVID-19. The CDR3, as DNA: TGTGCCAGTAGTGCCCGACAGGGTTGGGGCACAGATACGCAGTATTTT. It specifies CASSARQGWGTDTQYF.